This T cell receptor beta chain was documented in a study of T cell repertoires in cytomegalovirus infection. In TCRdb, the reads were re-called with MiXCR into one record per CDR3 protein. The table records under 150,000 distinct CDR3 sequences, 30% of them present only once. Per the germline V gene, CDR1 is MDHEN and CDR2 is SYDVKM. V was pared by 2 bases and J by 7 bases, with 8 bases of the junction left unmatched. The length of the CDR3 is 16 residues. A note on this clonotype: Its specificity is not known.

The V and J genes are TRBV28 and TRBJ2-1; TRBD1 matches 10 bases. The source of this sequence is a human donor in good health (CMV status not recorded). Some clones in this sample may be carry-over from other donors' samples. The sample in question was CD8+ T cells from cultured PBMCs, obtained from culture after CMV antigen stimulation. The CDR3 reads CASSLLAGTGENEQFF. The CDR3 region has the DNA TGTGCCAGCAGTTTACTGGCCGGGACAGGGGAGAATGAGCAGTTCTTC.